This TCR beta chain comes out of a study of blood T cell repertoires in COVID-19. Study as a whole: Sample material is recorded as cDNA or gDNA derived from T cells, B-cell-depleted T cells, or PBMCs.

Original data processing: Amplification from reference gene primers served as the basis for estimated nucleated cell counts. The table came from immunoSEQ multiplex PCR; TCRdb's copy has only in-frame clones and leaves some out. V and J calls and clone size are those listed in that table; D and trimming were worked out from the DNA. The repertoire includes tens of thousands of clones, around 82% of them detected once, and roughly 9.3% sits in the top ten. There are 15 residues in the CDR3. In germline, CDR1 is KGHDR, CDR2 SFDVKD. The J segment lost 7 bases and the V segment lost 2 bases, leaving 7 bases of the junction unmatched.

The sample comprised peripheral blood. The chain uses TRBV24-1 and TRBJ1-2; TRBD1 agrees at 9 bases. The sequence derives from a man at least 80 years old with COVID-19, enrolled during active disease. CDR3 DNA sequence: TGTGCCACCAGTGATTCCGGGACAGGGTACAGTGGCTACACCTTC. Translating it yields CATSDSGTGYSGYTF.